This TCR beta chain came from a study of cytomegalovirus exposure and HLA in healthy donors. Study-level information: Earlier, 95 million to 130 million unique TCR beta sequences were recovered from around 190 million T cells by an analysis. Broader study findings: In a later analysis, at a false discovery rate of 0.05, roughly 17,000 TCR beta sequences matched HLA alleles. Both high specificity and high sensitivity reportedly marked the classifier's diagnosis of cytomegalovirus status. Sequencing depth across donors, presence/absence analyses assumed, was roughly uniform.

The study ran its PCR with 60 Vbeta and 13 Jbeta primers. Assay: immunoSEQ multiplex PCR; the TCRdb copy retains only in-frame clones and omits some. The sample has 100,000 to 150,000 clones, around three quarters seen once. With respect to this clone: Its antigen is unknown.

There are 17 residues in the CDR3. Trimming took 5 bases from V and 6 from J; bases not matched to a gene: 17. Germline CDR1 reads SQVTM; CDR2 reads ANQGSEA. The clonotype originates from a human donor in good health. V gene TRBV29-1 combines with J gene TRBJ2-2, with TRBD2 identical over 8 bases. The sample consisted of PBMCs. The CDR3 protein is CSVTAPSGGVLAGELFF. The CDR3 bases are TGCAGCGTTACCGCTCCGTCGGGAGGGGTCTTGGCCGGGGAGCTGTTTTTT.